This TCR beta chain originates from a study of siplizumab effects on memory and regulatory T cells. Broader study findings: With siplizumab, mappable alloreactive CD4+ clones averaged about 70% Treg-derived, versus over 25% in controls. Siplizumab produced a significant drop in alloreactive sequences attributable to unstimulated CD4+ memory cells. Apparently key alloresponse contributors, naive T cells also seemed more diverse than memory cells.

Per-sample assaying covered roughly 10^5 TCR templates. Only in-frame clones appear in the TCRdb table, and some are missing; sequencing was by immunoSEQ multiplex PCR. The data contain about 91,000 clones, approximately 93% of them singletons. CDR1 is SNHLY, CDR2 FYNNEI, per germline. Trimming stripped 0 bases from V and 0 bases from J, with 6 bases between. The CDR3 is made up of 15 amino acids. This clone was recorded once. The antigen is undetermined. The specimen was CD8+ T cells sorted from blood. The rearrangement joins TRBV2 to TRBJ1-5, with D hard to call. This receptor was taken from a human donor in good health. The CDR3 is CASSEARLSNQPQHF. The CDR3 DNA is TGTGCCAGCAGTGAAGCCAGGCTTAGCAATCAGCCCCAGCATTTT.